Below, 6 T cell receptor beta chains from the same sample are listed, as sequenced in a study of PD-1 blockade in classical Hodgkin lymphoma. Method: immunoSEQ multiplex PCR; TCRdb's copy keeps in-frame clones and lacks some. The sample lists nearly 25,000 clones, under 75% occurring once. Specified time point: cycle 4 day 1 (C4D1), after five to seven weeks of nivolumab. Following autologous stem cell transplantation, relapse occurred in every patient, and exposure to brentuximab vedotin varied. This specimen consisted of peripheral blood mononuclear cells (PBMCs), obtained before the fourth cycle of nivolumab. The source is a human donor with classical Hodgkin lymphoma.

This clone was counted between two and nine times. This chain connects TRBV2 to TRBJ1-6, with D tentatively TRBD1 (6 bases). The CDR3 loop spans 17 amino acids. V shed 1 base and J shed 9 bases, with 19 bases lying between them. CDR1 is SNHLY and CDR2 is FYNNEI in the germline V gene. CDR3 DNA sequence: TGTGCCAGCAGTGAAGTGGGGGGCAGGGCGAAGGGTTCACCCCTCCACTTT. Its translation is CASSEVGGRAKGSPLHF. Drawing the rest from reference TRBV2 and TRBJ1-6, the complete variable domain is EPEVTQTPSHQVTQMGQEVILRCVPISNHLYFYWYRQILGQKVEFLVSFYNNEISEKSEIFDDQFSVERPDGSNFTLKIRSTKLEDSAMYFCASSEVGGRAKGSPLHFGNGTRLTVT.

The chain recombines TRBV28 with TRBJ1-2, with 9 bases identical to TRBD1. This CDR3 comprises 13 residues. V trimming: 5 bases; J trimming: 4 bases; junction bases outside the gene matches: 2. Germline loops: CDR1 MDHEN, CDR2 SYDVKM. CDR3 in amino acids: CASSLTGGYGYTF. The DNA for the CDR3 is TGTGCCAGCAGTCTGACAGGGGGCTATGGCTACACCTTC.

The rearrangement uses TRBV7-6 and TRBJ1-2; D gene uncertain. Germline values: CDR1 SGHVS, CDR2 FNYEAQ. Trimming stripped 1 base from V and 4 bases from J, with 13 bases between. The CDR3 is made up of 15 amino acids. As DNA, the CDR3 is TGTGCCAGCAGCTTAGGAGGGAGTAGGACCTATGGCTACACCTTC. It codes for CASSLGGSRTYGYTF.

This clone was seen more than once but under ten times. V usage is TRBV7-3 and J usage is TRBJ1-1, with 8 nucleotides matching TRBD1. Germline V gene data show CDR1 as SGHTA and CDR2 as FQGTGA. The J segment lost 0 bases and the V segment lost 5 bases, leaving 2 bases of the junction unmatched. CDR3 size: 14 residues. The DNA for the CDR3 is TGTGCCAGCAGCCTGGACAGGGTGAACACTGAAGCTTTCTTT. Translated: CASSLDRVNTEAFF.

This clone was picked up a small number of times. CDR3 nucleotides: TGTGCCAGCAGTTCGACGGCTGCCGGTGAGCAGTACTTC. Translated: CASSSTAAGEQYF. The genes are TRBV6-5 and TRBJ2-7; D unclear. Between the trimmed V and J ends, which lost 4 bases and 7 bases, there was a span of 14 bases. Germline lookup yields CDR1 MNHEY and CDR2 SVGAGI. The CDR3 has 13 amino acids.

This clone has only a few counts. The chain recombines TRBV6-6 with TRBJ1-1; TRBD1 is a possible D gene (5 bases). CDR1 MNHNY and CDR2 SVGAGI come from the germline V gene (reference sequence). The CDR3 covers 15 residues. Trimming removed 0 bases from V and 7 bases from J, with 15 bases in between. CDR3 bases: TGTGCCAGCAGTTACTCCGGACGTGCGGGGGGTGAAGCTTTCTTT. The encoded protein is CASSYSGRAGGEAFF.